These 11 T cell receptor beta chains share one sample of origin, sequenced in a study of blood T cell repertoires in COVID-19. The repertoire was sequenced with immunoSEQ multiplex PCR; TCRdb's copy has only in-frame clones and lacks some. The sample carries hundreds of thousands of clones, approximately 88% recorded once. Sequences were obtained from PBMCs or T cells enriched from blood (not recorded which). Receptors were obtained from a woman in her twenties or thirties with acute COVID-19.

V is TRBV2 and J is TRBJ2-1, with 9 bases identical to TRBD1. The V segment lost 7 bases and the J segment 12 bases; nucleotides outside the gene matches: 13. CDR1 is SNHLY and CDR2 is FYNNEI in the germline V gene. This CDR3 spans 14 amino acids. The CDR3 bases are TGTGCCAGCACCGAGGGACAGGGAATCCTAGGGCAGTTCTTC. Residues: CASTEGQGILGQFF. The whole variable domain, filled in from reference TRBV2 and TRBJ2-1, reads EPEVTQTPSHQVTQMGQEVILRCVPISNHLYFYWYRQILGQKVEFLVSFYNNEISEKSEIFDDQFSVERPDGSNFTLKIRSTKLEDSAMYFCASTEGQGILGQFFGPGTRLTVL.

The chain links TRBV4-2 to TRBJ2-1, with 9 bases aligning to TRBD2. The length of the CDR3 is 16 residues. Germline values: CDR1 LGHNA, CDR2 YNFKEQ. V was pared by 0 bases and J by 5 bases, with 5 bases of the junction left unmatched. CDR3 in DNA: TGTGCCAGCAGCCAAGACGAGCGGGGGGAAAACAATGAGCAGTTCTTC. Encoded protein: CASSQDERGENNEQFF.

The chain uses TRBV20-1 and TRBJ2-7; a weak D match, TRBD2 (5 bases). The CDR3 extends over 11 amino acids. The ends were cut back, 4 bases at V and 3 bases at J, with 7 bases in the middle. Germline assignment: CDR1 DFQATT and CDR2 SNEGSKA (reference sequence). The CDR3 protein is CSATTSYEQYF. CDR3 nucleotides: TGCAGTGCTACCACTAGCTACGAGCAGTACTTC.

This clone has just one count. This chain connects TRBV18 to TRBJ1-2; 10 bases align to TRBD1. Trimming removed 5 bases from V and 4 bases from J; junction bases left unmatched: 10. The germline gives CDR1 KGHSH, CDR2 LQKENI. This CDR3 region has 16 residues. CDR3 region: CASSKETGGRGYGYTF. CDR3 coding DNA: TGTGCCAGCTCAAAGGAGACAGGGGGCCGGGGCTATGGCTACACCTTC.

CDR3 amino acids: CAISLQGAEAFF. CDR3 in DNA: TGTGCCATCAGCCTCCAGGGGGCAGAAGCTTTCTTT. The J gene is TRBJ1-1, the V gene TRBV10-3; TRBD1 matches 8 bases. Germline V gives CDR1 ENHRY, CDR2 SYGVKD. CDR3 length: 12 amino acids. Trimming cost V 6 bases and J 8 bases; bases outside gene matches: 5.

The chain links TRBV10-2 to TRBJ2-7; TRBD2 might be the D (6 bases). This CDR3 spans 17 amino acids. From germline, CDR1 is WSHSY and CDR2 SAAADI. Between the trimmed V and J ends, which lost 0 bases and 0 bases, there was a span of 15 bases. CDR3 sequence (DNA): TGCGCCAGCAGTGAGTCGTCGCCGGGACTCTACTCCTACGAGCAGTACTTC. Its protein is CASSESSPGLYSYEQYF.

The gene calls are TRBV10-2 and TRBJ2-3; 12 bases fit TRBD2. This CDR3 contains 22 residues. Germline CDR1 and CDR2: WSHSY and SAAADI. V trimming: 1 base; J trimming: 2 bases; junction bases outside the gene matches: 19. The CDR3 loop is CASSEFLPGTSGFRVNTDTQYF. Written as DNA, the CDR3 is TGCGCCAGCAGTGAGTTTTTACCCGGGACTAGCGGGTTCCGAGTGAACACAGATACGCAGTATTTT.

The chain combines TRBV28 with TRBJ2-2; 7 bases map to TRBD1. The trim removed 5 bases at V and 2 bases at J, leaving 8 bases unmatched. The CDR3 loop spans 16 amino acids. Germline V CDR1 and CDR2: MDHEN, SYDVKM. In nucleotides, the CDR3 is TGTGCCAGCAGTCCAAGGGACAGAGATAACACCGGGGAGCTGTTTTTT. Amino acids: CASSPRDRDNTGELFF.

The J gene is TRBJ2-2, the V gene TRBV9; D is undetermined. The germline V and J ends were trimmed by 3 bases and 3 bases, with 3 bases remaining between them. The CDR3 sequence is 12 residues long. Germline V CDR1 and CDR2: SGDLS, YYNGEE. This CDR3 is CASSGDTGELFF. The DNA for the CDR3 is TGTGCCAGCAGCGGAGACACCGGGGAGCTGTTTTTT.

Only a few counts were recorded for this clone. This chain links TRBV5-1 with TRBJ1-2; the D is unclear. The ends were cut back, 0 bases at V and 8 bases at J, with 11 bases in the middle. The CDR3 runs 13 residues. CDR1 is SGHRS and CDR2 is YFSETQ in the germline V gene. In DNA form, the CDR3 reads TGCGCCAGCAGCTTGGCCCCCGGGAGGGGCTACACCTTC. It codes for CASSLAPGRGYTF.

The chain's CDR3 is CASSIDRGSRQPQHF. CDR3 DNA sequence: TGTGCCAGCAGTATCGACAGGGGATCACGTCAGCCCCAGCATTTT. This rearrangement joins TRBV6-5 to TRBJ1-5; 8 nucleotides align to TRBD1. This CDR3 region has 15 residues. Looked up from germline, CDR1 is MNHEY and CDR2 is SVGAGI. V was clipped by 5 bases and J by 6 bases; unmatched bases: 9.